This T cell receptor beta chain comes out of a study of T cell clones after liver transplantation. Study details: In this trial, immunosuppression withdrawal was attempted within 2 years of liver transplant. Tolerance: complete withdrawal held at least one year, liver enzymes staying within twice normal.

The data were produced by immunoSEQ multiplex PCR, yet TCRdb's version contains in-frame clones alone and is incomplete. The sample lists roughly 62,000 clones, around two thirds occurring once. The CDR3 is 11 amino acids. Trimming removed 0 bases at V and 4 bases at J, with 2 bases between. Germline CDR1 is GTSNPN and CDR2 is SVGIG (reference sequence). The input for sequencing was CD4+ T cells from blood, taken at the approximately 15-month timepoint. The chain couples TRBV30 to TRBJ2-3; D is uncertain. The receptor comes from a human patient who received a liver transplant. Some T cells may originate from the graft donor. CDR3 sequence (DNA): TGTGCCTGGAGTGTGTCAGATACGCAGTATTTT. Translated: CAWSVSDTQYF.